This is a list of T cell receptor beta chains from one sample in a study of blood T cells in healthy people across ages. TCRdb redid the calling of the 5' RACE reads with MiXCR, one entry per CDR3 protein. The repertoire consists of about 1.5 million distinct CDR3 sequences, with about 40% occurring once and the leading ten covering 7% to 9%. Input material: blood. The origin of the receptors is a woman in her late teens or twenties in good health. Each CDR3 is given with its conserved first and last residue. Fields, in order: clone size, J gene, D gene, V gene, CDR3 DNA, CDR3 protein. A D gene is named only where the DNA matches it firmly. Clone size is shown for a subset of rows, as once, few, many or a class of expanded clone.

>NA|TRBJ1-2|TRBD1|TRBV3-1
TGTGCCAGCAGCCAAGGGGGACAGGGTATTGGCTACACCTTC
CASSQGGQGIGYTF
>NA|TRBJ1-2|TRBD1|TRBV7-9
TGTGCCAGCAGCGTGGACAGGGGGCTTGGCTACACCTTC
CASSVDRGLGYTF
>few|TRBJ2-5|TRBD2|TRBV10-3
TGTGCCATCAGTGGCCCTAGCGGGGGCCCGGAGACCCAGTACTTC
CAISGPSGGPETQYF
>NA|TRBJ2-6|NA|TRBV7-8
TGTGCCAGCAGCCTCGACAGGGAGGGCCCTGGGGCCAACGTCCTGACTTTC
CASSLDREGPGANVLTF
>NA|TRBJ2-7|TRBD1|TRBV11-2
TGTGCCAGCAGCCCCCGGGACAGGCTTCCATTGGAGCAGTACTTC
CASSPRDRLPLEQYF
>NA|TRBJ2-3|NA|TRBV20-1
TGCAGTGCTACCCACGTAGATACGCAGTATTTT
CSATHVDTQYF
>NA|TRBJ2-6|NA|TRBV9
TGTGCCAGCAGCGTAGGGGCGGACTTAATGTCTGGGGCCAACGTCCTGACTTTC
CASSVGADLMSGANVLTF
>NA|TRBJ1-2|NA|TRBV12-3/TRBV12-4
TGTGCCAGCACCGCGGACAGCCCAATTAACTATGGCTACACCTTC
CASTADSPINYGYTF
>NA|TRBJ2-7|TRBD2|TRBV20-1
TGCAGTGCTAGTATTATCCAGCGGGGGTACTACGAGCAGTACTTC
CSASIIQRGYYEQYF
>NA|TRBJ2-7|TRBD2|TRBV4-1
TGCGCCAGCAGCCAAGATCTCTCTAGCGGGGCGCTCTACGAGCAGTACTTC
CASSQDLSSGALYEQYF
>NA|TRBJ1-5|NA|TRBV6-4
TGTGCCAGCAGCCCCGTGGCAGGGGGCAATCAGCCCCAGCATTTT
CASSPVAGGNQPQHF
>NA|TRBJ1-1|NA|TRBV7-6
TGTGCCAGCAGCCCGCCGGTAGGGGCTGAAGCTTTCTTT
CASSPPVGAEAFF
>NA|TRBJ2-7|NA|TRBV3-1
TGTGCCAGCAGCTACTACGGGGGCACCTACAATGAGCAGTACTTC
CASSYYGGTYNEQYF
>NA|TRBJ1-2|NA|TRBV18
TGTGCCAGCTCACCGGACACCGGGGGGTATGGCTACACCTTC
CASSPDTGGYGYTF
>NA|TRBJ2-1|TRBD2|TRBV12-3/TRBV12-4
TGTGCCAGCAGTCAAACTAGCGGGAGAGGGTCTGAGCAGTTCTTC
CASSQTSGRGSEQFF
>few|TRBJ1-1|NA|TRBV7-3
TGTGCCAGCAGCTCCAATGGGGGTAGAACTGAAGCTTTCTTT
CASSSNGGRTEAFF
>NA|TRBJ2-1|TRBD2|TRBV7-2
TGTGCCAGCAGCTTAGCGTGGCTAGCGGGGACCTACAATGAGCAGTTCTTC
CASSLAWLAGTYNEQFF
>few|TRBJ2-3|TRBD1|TRBV12-3/TRBV12-4
TGTGCCAGCAGTTATGGACAGGGACCAGATACGCAGTATTTT
CASSYGQGPDTQYF
>NA|TRBJ2-7|TRBD2|TRBV2
TGTGCCAGCAGTGATAGCGGGAACTACAATGAGCAGTACTTC
CASSDSGNYNEQYF
>few|TRBJ1-2|NA|TRBV6-1
TGTGCCAGCAGTCAAGTTTATGGCTACACCTTC
CASSQVYGYTF
>NA|TRBJ2-7|NA|TRBV6-2/TRBV6-3
TGTGCCAGCAGCCAGCCCGCCCCATCGGGGTACGAGCAGTACTTC
CASSQPAPSGYEQYF
>few|TRBJ2-7|TRBD2|TRBV5-1
TGCGCCAGCAGCTTGGGCAACTCAGGTCTAGCGGGAGTTCATCGGCCGAACGAGCAGTACTTC
CASSLGNSGLAGVHRPNEQYF
>many|TRBJ2-3|NA|TRBV5-1
TGCGCCAGCAGCTTGGACAAACCTGGAGATACGCAGTATTTT
CASSLDKPGDTQYF
>NA|TRBJ2-1|NA|TRBV7-2
TGTGCCAGCAGCTTATATGTTGGGGAGCAGTTCTTC
CASSLYVGEQFF
>NA|TRBJ2-3|TRBD2|TRBV5-1
TGCGCCAGCAGCTTGTCAGCGGGAGGGACTTTGACAGATACGCAGTATTTT
CASSLSAGGTLTDTQYF
>NA|TRBJ2-7|NA|TRBV11-2
TGTGCCAGCAGCCTCGGGGAGACCCGGTACTTC
CASSLGETRYF
>few|TRBJ2-1|TRBD2|TRBV20-1
TGCAGTGCCGGACCCTTGGCGGGAGGGTACAATGAGCAGTTCTTC
CSAGPLAGGYNEQFF
>NA|TRBJ2-3|NA|TRBV11-2
TGTGCCAGCAGCTTAGTGGTGGTGGGGGATACGCAGTATTTT
CASSLVVVGDTQYF
>NA|TRBJ1-5|NA|TRBV7-3
TGTGCCAGCAGCGGAAGGGACGGAGCTTATAGCAATCAGCCCCAGCATTTT
CASSGRDGAYSNQPQHF
>few|TRBJ1-6|TRBD1|TRBV28
TGTGCCAGCACCCCGACAGGGCAAAATTCACCCCTCCACTTT
CASTPTGQNSPLHF
>NA|TRBJ1-2|NA|TRBV10-2
TGCGCCAGCCCTAGGGCCTCCGGCTTTGGGGGCTACACCTTC
CASPRASGFGGYTF
>NA|TRBJ1-2|NA|TRBV28
TGTGCCAGCAGTTTTTACAAGTATGGCTACACCTTC
CASSFYKYGYTF
>NA|TRBJ2-1|NA|TRBV20-1
TGCAGTGCTAGACACGAAGGGAAATTCGTCTCCTACAATGAGCAGTTCTTC
CSARHEGKFVSYNEQFF
>once|TRBJ2-1|TRBD2|TRBV10-3
TGTGCCATCTCCCCGGGACTAGCGGGATCCTCCTACAATGAGCAGTTCTTC
CAISPGLAGSSYNEQFF
>NA|TRBJ2-1|TRBD2|TRBV20-1
TGCAGTGCTCTACCGGGACTAGCGCCTGACGGTGGCAATGAGCAGTTCTTC
CSALPGLAPDGGNEQFF
>few|TRBJ2-7|NA|TRBV5-1
TGCGCCAGCAGCCCAAACATTGAGCAGTACTTC
CASSPNIEQYF
>NA|TRBJ2-7|NA|TRBV2
TGTGCCAGCAGTGAATTAGCTCTAAGGGGCTACGAGCAGTACTTC
CASSELALRGYEQYF
>many|TRBJ2-3|NA|TRBV28
TGTGCCAGCAGGGGAGATACGCAGTATTTT
CASRGDTQYF
>few|TRBJ2-1|TRBD2|TRBV25-1
TGTGCCAGCAGTGAAGGCGGGAGCGACTCCTACAATGAGCAGTTCTTC
CASSEGGSDSYNEQFF
>NA|TRBJ1-1|NA|TRBV30
TGTGCCTGGAGTGCAGGCTTGAGGGGTTCGTACACTGAAGCTTTCTTT
CAWSAGLRGSYTEAFF
>NA|TRBJ2-5|TRBD2|TRBV20-1
TGCAGTGCTCCGACTAGCGGGGGGCCCCAAGAGACCCAGTACTTC
CSAPTSGGPQETQYF
>NA|TRBJ2-1|NA|TRBV4-1
TGCGCCAGCAGCCACCCGGGACTTTCCAATGAGCAGTTCTTC
CASSHPGLSNEQFF
>NA|TRBJ1-2|NA|TRBV3-1
TGTGCCAGCAGCCAATCCGAGCGGAAGAGAGGCTACACCTTC
CASSQSERKRGYTF
>few|TRBJ2-5|TRBD2|TRBV7-3
TGTGCCAGCAGCCCCTGGGGTAGCGGGGGAAAAGAGACCCAGTACTTC
CASSPWGSGGKETQYF
>NA|TRBJ2-3|TRBD1|TRBV4-1
TGCGCCAGCAGTTTACAGGGGTCCCTCTTAACCACAGATAAGCAGTATTTT
CASSLQGSLLTTDKQYF
>NA|TRBJ2-7|TRBD1|TRBV4-1
TGCGCCAGCAGCCAATACCGAACAGGGGACTCCTACGAGCAGTACTTC
CASSQYRTGDSYEQYF
>NA|TRBJ2-1|NA|TRBV28
TGTGCCAGCAGTCCACGGGGCAGTCCCGCCTACAATGAGCAGTTCTTC
CASSPRGSPAYNEQFF
>NA|TRBJ1-2|NA|TRBV6-4
TGTGCCAGCAGTGACCGGGATGCGGGCGGCTACACCTTC
CASSDRDAGGYTF
>NA|TRBJ1-2|TRBD1|TRBV6-6
TGTGTCAGCAGGGGGGCCCCACAAGGAGGCTACACCTTC
CVSRGAPQGGYTF
>NA|TRBJ1-1|TRBD1|TRBV3-1
TGTGCCAGCAGCAGATACTTGGGACAGGGGGGCACTGAAGCTTTCTTT
CASSRYLGQGGTEAFF
>few|TRBJ1-2|NA|TRBV27
TGTGCCAGCAGTCCGCTACGGGGGACGGGATATCCCATCGAACTAGATGGCTACACCTTC
CASSPLRGTGYPIELDGYTF
>few|TRBJ1-1|NA|TRBV7-9
TGTGCCAGCAGCTTAGAGATGGGGCTCACTGAAGCTTTCTTT
CASSLEMGLTEAFF
>NA|TRBJ2-1|NA|TRBV7-9
TGTGCCAGCAGCTTATCAGACTGGAGCTCCTGCAATGAGCAGTTCTTC
CASSLSDWSSCNEQFF
>NA|TRBJ2-5|NA|TRBV25-1
TGTGCCAGCAGTGAATCCAGGGCCGGAGGAGAGACCCAGTACTTC
CASSESRAGGETQYF
>few|TRBJ2-1|NA|TRBV20-1
TGCAGTGCTAGTTTATTCACTAGCTGGGTCTTAAACAATGAGCAGTTCTTC
CSASLFTSWVLNNEQFF
>once|TRBJ2-7|NA|TRBV28
TGTGCCAGCAGATCTACCCGCGCCCAGTTTCAGTACTTC
CASRSTRAQFQYF
>NA|TRBJ2-1|TRBD2|TRBV7-9
TGTGCCAGCCAGGGACTAGCTCTTCCCTACAATGAGCAGTTCTTC
CASQGLALPYNEQFF